The rows below give T cell receptor beta chains drawn from one sample of a study of T cells in Graves' hyperthyroidism and ophthalmopathy. TCRdb analysed the multiplex PCR reads with MiXCR anew, one entry per CDR3 protein. The sample lists 450,000 to 650,000 distinct CDR3 sequences, approximately 15% seen once, with around 7% in the top ten. Material for sequencing was blood. Receptors originate from a woman aged 18-29 years with Graves' ophthalmopathy. Both conserved end residues are part of each CDR3. The order of the fields is clone size, J gene, D gene, V gene, CDR3 DNA, CDR3 protein. The D gene is left open where the match is weak. The size of a clone is reported for some rows only, either as once, few or many, or as a class for expanded clones.

size: many
J: TRBJ2-7
D: TRBD1
V: TRBV28
DNA: TGTGCCAGCACCCCGGTACGGACAGGGAGCGAGCAGTACTTC
CDR3: CASTPVRTGSEQYF

size: -
J: TRBJ2-1
D: TRBD1
V: TRBV12-3/TRBV12-4
DNA: TGTGCCAGCAGTTTCTTTAGGTTTGGACAGGGGGCTTCGGCTAGAGGGCAGTTCTTC
CDR3: CASSFFRFGQGASARGQFF

size: many
J: TRBJ2-5
D: -
V: TRBV28
DNA: TGTGCCAGCAGTTTACCGTCGCGGGGAGAAGAGACCCAGTACTTC
CDR3: CASSLPSRGEETQYF

size: many
J: TRBJ2-7
D: -
V: TRBV29-1
DNA: TGCAGCGTTGAAGCGGCCGATGATCCCTACGAGCAGTACTTC
CDR3: CSVEAADDPYEQYF

size: many
J: TRBJ1-2
D: -
V: TRBV7-2
DNA: TGTGCCAGCAGCTTAGGTAACGGCCCCGCCGGCTACACCTTC
CDR3: CASSLGNGPAGYTF

size: few
J: TRBJ2-5
D: TRBD2
V: TRBV5-1
DNA: TGCGCCAGCAGCATCCAACTAGCGGGAGGGGCGCGGTACCAAGAGACCCAGTACTTC
CDR3: CASSIQLAGGARYQETQYF

size: many
J: TRBJ2-4
D: -
V: TRBV6-1
DNA: TGTGCCAGCACCCTAAGGGGCGGTCGAGACATTCAGTACTTC
CDR3: CASTLRGGRDIQYF

size: many
J: TRBJ2-1
D: TRBD2
V: TRBV7-9
DNA: TGTGCCAGCAGCTCCTCGACTAGCGGTAAGGGCAATGAGCAGTTCTTC
CDR3: CASSSSTSGKGNEQFF

size: many
J: TRBJ1-1
D: TRBD1
V: TRBV2
DNA: TGTGCCAGCAGGCCGGACAGGGGGCGCGGGAACACTGAAGCTTTCTTT
CDR3: CASRPDRGRGNTEAFF

size: many
J: TRBJ1-5
D: -
V: TRBV7-9
DNA: TGTGCCAGCAGCCGGCAGGGTATACCCCAGCATTTT
CDR3: CASSRQGIPQHF

size: many
J: TRBJ2-1
D: TRBD2
V: TRBV3-1
DNA: TGTGCCAGCAGAAACGTGACTAGCGGGAGGGCCTTCCGAGAGCAGTTCTTC
CDR3: CASRNVTSGRAFREQFF

size: -
J: TRBJ2-2
D: TRBD2
V: TRBV6-2/TRBV6-3
DNA: TGTGCCAGCAGGAACTCGGTCATAGCGGGAGTCGCGAACACCGGGGAGCTGTTTTTT
CDR3: CASRNSVIAGVANTGELFF

size: -
J: TRBJ1-1
D: -
V: TRBV6-1
DNA: TGTGCCTCGACCAGGGGCGTGAACACTGAAGCTTTCTTT
CDR3: CASTRGVNTEAFF

size: -
J: TRBJ1-5
D: -
V: TRBV2
DNA: TGTGCCAGTAGTATAGAGGGCTATAGCAATCAGCCCCAGCATTTT
CDR3: CASSIEGYSNQPQHF

size: -
J: TRBJ1-2
D: -
V: TRBV27
DNA: TGTGCCAGCAGTGATGTGGTTTTTGGATCCGGCTACACCTTC
CDR3: CASSDVVFGSGYTF

size: -
J: TRBJ1-2
D: -
V: TRBV4-2
DNA: TGTGCCAGCGAGGCACCCGGCGCCGGCTACACCTTC
CDR3: CASEAPGAGYTF

size: many
J: TRBJ2-5
D: TRBD2
V: TRBV12-3/TRBV12-4
DNA: TGTGCCAGCAGTACTAGCGGGAGGGCCCAAGAGACCCAGTACTTC
CDR3: CASSTSGRAQETQYF

size: many
J: TRBJ2-1
D: TRBD1
V: TRBV9
DNA: TGTGCCAGCAGCGTAGAGGGGGCTCATTACAATGAGCAGTTCTTC
CDR3: CASSVEGAHYNEQFF

size: many
J: TRBJ2-7
D: -
V: TRBV20-1
DNA: TGCAGTGCTCTACAGGGCTACGAGCAGTACTTC
CDR3: CSALQGYEQYF

size: many
J: TRBJ2-3
D: TRBD2
V: TRBV7-2
DNA: TGTGCCAGCAGCTCGAGGAAGGGACTAGCTACAGATACGCAGTATTTT
CDR3: CASSSRKGLATDTQYF

size: -
J: TRBJ2-7
D: TRBD2
V: TRBV11-1
DNA: TGTGCCAGCAGCCAACAGACTAGCGGGAGTGACAATGAGCAGTACTTC
CDR3: CASSQQTSGSDNEQYF

size: few
J: TRBJ2-3
D: TRBD1
V: TRBV5-1
DNA: TGCGCCAGCAGTTTCGCCGGGACAGGCACAGATACGCAGTATTTT
CDR3: CASSFAGTGTDTQYF

size: many
J: TRBJ2-1
D: -
V: TRBV28
DNA: TGTGCCAGCAGTTCCCTCCCGGACCGAGACAATGAGCAGTTCTTC
CDR3: CASSSLPDRDNEQFF

size: few
J: TRBJ2-3
D: -
V: TRBV27
DNA: TGTGCCAGCAGTTTCGTCAGAGTAAGCACAGATACGCAGTATTTT
CDR3: CASSFVRVSTDTQYF

size: many
J: TRBJ1-1
D: TRBD1
V: TRBV9
DNA: TGTGCCAGCAGCTCTAAACCCCATAACAGGGGGAAGATGAACACTGAAGCTTTCTTT
CDR3: CASSSKPHNRGKMNTEAFF

size: many
J: TRBJ2-5
D: -
V: TRBV12-3/TRBV12-4
DNA: TGTGCCAGCAGTTACAACTCTAAGGGGGAGACCCAGTACTTC
CDR3: CASSYNSKGETQYF

size: many
J: TRBJ2-1
D: TRBD2
V: TRBV7-8
DNA: TGTGCCAGCAGCTTAAGGTGGAGGCTAGCGGCATTCTCCTACAATGAGCAGTTCTTC
CDR3: CASSLRWRLAAFSYNEQFF

size: -
J: TRBJ2-2
D: -
V: TRBV7-3
DNA: TGTGCCAGCAGCTTAAGGGGAGTAGCGGAAATGAACACCGGGGAGCTGTTTTTT
CDR3: CASSLRGVAEMNTGELFF

size: -
J: TRBJ1-1
D: TRBD1
V: TRBV9
DNA: TGTGCCAGCAGCGCCTACGGACAGGGGGCGGAGGATACTGAAGCTTTCTTT
CDR3: CASSAYGQGAEDTEAFF

size: many
J: TRBJ2-3
D: -
V: TRBV3-1
DNA: TGTGCCAGCAGCCAAAGGGTGGCAGATACGCAGTATTTT
CDR3: CASSQRVADTQYF

size: many
J: TRBJ2-5
D: -
V: TRBV5-5
DNA: TGTGCCAGCAGCTTGTCTCAACCAGGTTCTAGACAAGAGACCCAGTACTTC
CDR3: CASSLSQPGSRQETQYF

size: few
J: TRBJ1-6
D: TRBD1
V: TRBV7-9
DNA: TGTGCCAGCAGCACCTCCCGGGACAGGGGACTAGACTCACCCCTCCACTTT
CDR3: CASSTSRDRGLDSPLHF

size: many
J: TRBJ1-4
D: -
V: TRBV12-3/TRBV12-4
DNA: TGTGCCAGCAGTCCTGGGGGGGCTGCAACTAATGAAAAACTGTTTTTT
CDR3: CASSPGGAATNEKLFF

size: -
J: TRBJ2-3
D: TRBD2
V: TRBV12-3/TRBV12-4
DNA: TGTGCCAGCAGGTGGTCCCCTAGCGGGGATACGCAGTATTTT
CDR3: CASRWSPSGDTQYF

size: few
J: TRBJ1-5
D: -
V: TRBV6-2/TRBV6-3
DNA: TGTGCCAGCAGCTCATCTTGGTTTAATCAGCCCCAGCATTTT
CDR3: CASSSSWFNQPQHF

size: once
J: TRBJ1-4
D: -
V: TRBV4-3
DNA: TGCGCCAGCAGCCAAGATGGTGGAGGGGCCATAGGAAAACTGTTTTTT
CDR3: CASSQDGGGAIGKLFF

size: -
J: TRBJ2-1
D: TRBD2
V: TRBV20-1
DNA: TGCAGTGCTAGTTTTTTTCTGTGGGCTAGCGGGAGGAACAATGAGCAGTTCTTC
CDR3: CSASFFLWASGRNNEQFF

size: many
J: TRBJ2-1
D: -
V: TRBV12-3/TRBV12-4
DNA: TGTGCCAGCAGTTTACGGGCGGGGAGATACAATGAGCAGTTCTTC
CDR3: CASSLRAGRYNEQFF

size: many
J: TRBJ1-1
D: -
V: TRBV27
DNA: TGTGCCAGCAGTTGGATAGGGACAACTTCCAACACTGAAGCTTTCTTT
CDR3: CASSWIGTTSNTEAFF

size: many
J: TRBJ1-1
D: -
V: TRBV3-1
DNA: TGTGCCAGCAGCCAAGCGGGGGGCTCGTCGGGATGGGCTTTCTTT
CDR3: CASSQAGGSSGWAFF

size: -
J: TRBJ2-5
D: -
V: TRBV20-1
DNA: TGCAGTGCTAGCTTGACTAGACAAGAGACCCAGTACTTC
CDR3: CSASLTRQETQYF

size: -
J: TRBJ1-1
D: -
V: TRBV25-1
DNA: TGTGCCAGCAGTGAATCCCCGAAAGCCGAAGCTTTCTTT
CDR3: CASSESPKAEAFF

size: many
J: TRBJ2-1
D: TRBD2
V: TRBV2
DNA: TGTGCCACGGGGGATAGCGGGAGAGCTCATGAGCAGTTCTTC
CDR3: CATGDSGRAHEQFF

size: few
J: TRBJ1-3
D: -
V: TRBV7-2
DNA: TGTGCCAGCAGCTTGGACAGTTACTCTGGAAACACCATATATTTT
CDR3: CASSLDSYSGNTIYF

size: -
J: TRBJ2-1
D: -
V: TRBV20-1
DNA: TGCAGTGCCACCTTTGGGGGGCTAGCGGAATACAATGAGCAGTTCTTC
CDR3: CSATFGGLAEYNEQFF

size: many
J: TRBJ2-7
D: -
V: TRBV6-2/TRBV6-3
DNA: TGTGCCAACCGAGGACCTCCCTACGAGCAGTACTTC
CDR3: CANRGPPYEQYF

size: many
J: TRBJ2-7
D: TRBD2
V: TRBV14
DNA: TGTGCCAGCAGCCAGGAGCGGGAGGTCCCCTACGAGCAGTACTTC
CDR3: CASSQEREVPYEQYF

size: many
J: TRBJ2-7
D: -
V: TRBV30
DNA: TGTGCCTGGAGTGGGGGTTTGGGCTACGAGCAGTACTTC
CDR3: CAWSGGLGYEQYF

size: few
J: TRBJ2-3
D: TRBD2
V: TRBV6-2/TRBV6-3
DNA: TGTGCCAGCAGGGCGGGAGAAGGCACAGATACGCAGTATTTT
CDR3: CASRAGEGTDTQYF

size: many
J: TRBJ1-1
D: -
V: TRBV28
DNA: TGTGCCAGCAGTTTATCAATCGGGGGCACTGAAGCTTTCTTT
CDR3: CASSLSIGGTEAFF

size: -
J: TRBJ2-7
D: TRBD1
V: TRBV18
DNA: TGTGCCAGCTCACCTCCCAGGGGGAATTACGAGCAGTACTTC
CDR3: CASSPPRGNYEQYF

size: many
J: TRBJ2-1
D: -
V: TRBV9
DNA: TGTGCCAGCAGCGTAGATGAGGGACCTTACAATGAGCAGTTCTTC
CDR3: CASSVDEGPYNEQFF

size: many
J: TRBJ1-3
D: -
V: TRBV12-3/TRBV12-4
DNA: TGTGCCAGCAGTTTAGGAGTTAAAGGAGACACCATATATTTT
CDR3: CASSLGVKGDTIYF